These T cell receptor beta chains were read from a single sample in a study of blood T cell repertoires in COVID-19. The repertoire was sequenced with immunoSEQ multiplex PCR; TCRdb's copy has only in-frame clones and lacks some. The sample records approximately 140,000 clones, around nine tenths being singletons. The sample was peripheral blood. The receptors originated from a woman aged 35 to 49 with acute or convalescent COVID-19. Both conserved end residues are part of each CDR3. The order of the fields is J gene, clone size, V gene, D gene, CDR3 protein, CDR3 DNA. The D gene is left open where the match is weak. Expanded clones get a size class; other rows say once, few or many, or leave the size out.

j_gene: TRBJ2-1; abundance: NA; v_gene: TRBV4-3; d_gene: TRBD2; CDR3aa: CASSQGMLAGAYEQFF; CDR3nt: TGCGCCAGCAGCCAAGGGATGCTAGCGGGAGCATATGAGCAGTTCTTC
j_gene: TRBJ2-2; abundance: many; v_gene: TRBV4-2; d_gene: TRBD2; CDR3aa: CASSPGLAANTGELFF; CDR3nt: TGTGCCAGCAGTCCTGGACTAGCGGCGAACACCGGGGAGCTGTTTTTT
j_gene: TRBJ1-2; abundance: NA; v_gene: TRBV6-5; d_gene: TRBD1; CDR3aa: CASREGQYMGYTF; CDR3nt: TGTGCCAGCAGGGAGGGACAGTATATGGGCTACACCTTC
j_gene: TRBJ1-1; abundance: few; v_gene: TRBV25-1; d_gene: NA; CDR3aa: CASTGTLNTEAFF; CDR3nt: TGTGCCAGCACGGGGACACTTAACACTGAAGCTTTCTTT
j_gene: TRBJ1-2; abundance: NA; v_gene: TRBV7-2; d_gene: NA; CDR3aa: CASSLEGRGGYTF; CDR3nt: TGTGCCAGCAGCTTAGAGGGGCGGGGAGGCTACACCTTC
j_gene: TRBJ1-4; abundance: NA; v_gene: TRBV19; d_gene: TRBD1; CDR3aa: CASSIARDSYEKLFF; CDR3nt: TGTGCCAGTAGTATAGCGCGGGACAGCTATGAAAAACTGTTTTTT
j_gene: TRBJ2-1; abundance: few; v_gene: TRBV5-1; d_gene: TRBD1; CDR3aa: CASSLLGQGAYNEQFF; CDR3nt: TGCGCCAGCAGCTTGCTGGGACAGGGAGCCTACAATGAGCAGTTCTTC
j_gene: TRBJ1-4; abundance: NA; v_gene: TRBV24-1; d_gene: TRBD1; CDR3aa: CATSDLTGGWEKLFF; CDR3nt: TGTGCCACCAGTGATTTGACAGGGGGCTGGGAAAAACTGTTTTTT
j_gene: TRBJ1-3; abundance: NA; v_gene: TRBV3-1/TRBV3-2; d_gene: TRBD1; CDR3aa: CASSTWTGSGNTIYF; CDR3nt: TGTGCCAGCAGCACCTGGACAGGGTCTGGAAACACCATATATTTT
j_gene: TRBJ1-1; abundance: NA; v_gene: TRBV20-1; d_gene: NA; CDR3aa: CSARDQGRAFF; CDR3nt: TGCAGTGCTAGAGATCAGGGCAGGGCTTTCTTT
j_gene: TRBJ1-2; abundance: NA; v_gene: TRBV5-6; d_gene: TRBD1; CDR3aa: CASSLGVRDRGPFGTF; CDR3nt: TGTGCCAGCAGCTTGGGCGTTCGGGACAGGGGGCCCTTCGGCACCTTC
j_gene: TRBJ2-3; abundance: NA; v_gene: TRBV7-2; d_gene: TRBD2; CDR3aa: CASSYGLAGGRDTQYF; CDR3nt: TGTGCCAGCAGTTATGGACTAGCGGGAGGTAGAGATACGCAGTATTTT
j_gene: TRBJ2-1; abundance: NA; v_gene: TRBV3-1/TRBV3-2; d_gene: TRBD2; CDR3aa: CASSSSAGVYNEQFF; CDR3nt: TGTGCCAGCAGCTCTTCGGCGGGGGTTTACAATGAGCAGTTCTTC
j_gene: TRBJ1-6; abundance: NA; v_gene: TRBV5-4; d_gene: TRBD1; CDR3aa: CASRTGAGLPLHF; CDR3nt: TGTGCCAGTAGGACAGGGGCCGGGTTACCCCTCCACTTT
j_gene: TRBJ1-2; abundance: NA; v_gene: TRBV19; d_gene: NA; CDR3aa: CASSIASTVNYGYTF; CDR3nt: TGTGCCAGTAGTATCGCCTCGACAGTTAACTATGGCTACACCTTC
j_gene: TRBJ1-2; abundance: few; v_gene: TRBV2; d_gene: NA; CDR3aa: CASRFFDSPNYGYTF; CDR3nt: TGTGCCAGCAGATTCTTTGACAGTCCCAACTATGGCTACACCTTC
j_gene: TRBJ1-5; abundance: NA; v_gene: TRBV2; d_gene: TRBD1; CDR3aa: CASKGTDGQPQHF; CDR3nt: TGTGCCAGCAAAGGGACAGACGGTCAGCCCCAGCATTTT
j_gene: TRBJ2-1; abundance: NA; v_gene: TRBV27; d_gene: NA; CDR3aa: CASSERGGSNNEQFF; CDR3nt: TGTGCCAGCTCGGAGAGGGGGGGATCAAACAATGAGCAGTTCTTC
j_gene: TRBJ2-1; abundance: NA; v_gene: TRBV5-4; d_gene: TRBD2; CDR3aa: CAGGTSFNEQFF; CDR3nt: TGTGCCGGCGGGACTAGCTTCAATGAGCAGTTCTTC
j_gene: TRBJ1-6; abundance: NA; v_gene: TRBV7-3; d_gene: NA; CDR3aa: CASSSSSSYNSPLHF; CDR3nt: TGTGCCAGCAGCTCCTCCAGCTCCTATAATTCACCCCTCCACTTT
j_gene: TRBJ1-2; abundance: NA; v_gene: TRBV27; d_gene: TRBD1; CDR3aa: CATKQGVGSIRYTF; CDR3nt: TGTGCCACAAAACAGGGGGTAGGTTCTATCCGCTACACCTTC
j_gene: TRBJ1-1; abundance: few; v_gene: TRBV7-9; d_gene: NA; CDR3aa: CASSLVAETEAFF; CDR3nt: TGTGCCAGCAGCTTAGTAGCAGAGACTGAAGCTTTCTTT
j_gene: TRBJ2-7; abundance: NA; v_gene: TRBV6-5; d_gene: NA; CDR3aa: CASSPEVAEQYF; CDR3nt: TGTGCCAGCAGCCCCGAGGTGGCCGAGCAGTACTTC
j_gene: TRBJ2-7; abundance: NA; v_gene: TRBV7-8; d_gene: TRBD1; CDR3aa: CASSRTGYYEQYF; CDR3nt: TGTGCCAGCAGCCGGACAGGGTACTACGAGCAGTACTTC
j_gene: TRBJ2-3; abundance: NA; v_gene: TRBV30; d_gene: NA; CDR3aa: CAWSTPDTQYF; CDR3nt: TGTGCCTGGAGTACTCCGGATACGCAGTATTTT
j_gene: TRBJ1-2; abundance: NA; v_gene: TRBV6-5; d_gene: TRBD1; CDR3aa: CASSYEQGRGYTF; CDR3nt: TGTGCCAGCAGTTACGAACAGGGGCGCGGCTACACCTTC
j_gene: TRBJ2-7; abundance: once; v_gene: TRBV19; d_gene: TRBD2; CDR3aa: CASSSSGRTFEQYF; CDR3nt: TGTGCCAGTAGCTCTAGCGGGAGGACTTTCGAGCAGTACTTC
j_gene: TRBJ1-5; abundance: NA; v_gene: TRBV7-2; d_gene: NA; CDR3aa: CASSRVHGSYSNQPQHF; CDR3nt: TGTGCCAGCAGCCGGGTTCACGGTTCTTATAGCAATCAGCCCCAGCATTTT
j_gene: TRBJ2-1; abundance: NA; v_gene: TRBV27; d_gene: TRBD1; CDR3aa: CASSWDRGFYNEQFF; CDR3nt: TGTGCCAGCAGTTGGGACAGGGGTTTCTACAATGAGCAGTTCTTC
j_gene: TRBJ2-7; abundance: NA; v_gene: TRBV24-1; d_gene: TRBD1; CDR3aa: CATSARDRDYEQYF; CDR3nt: TGTGCCACCAGTGCACGGGACAGAGATTACGAGCAGTACTTC
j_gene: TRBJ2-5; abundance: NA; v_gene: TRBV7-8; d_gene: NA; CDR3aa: CASSRYGAGSPASRRGRIGGTQYF; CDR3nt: TGTGCCAGCAGCCGTTACGGCGCCGGCTCCCCCGCCTCGAGAAGAGGAAGAATTGGAGGGACCCAGTACTTC
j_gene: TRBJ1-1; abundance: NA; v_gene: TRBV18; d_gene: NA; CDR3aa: CASSPQALRDTEAFF; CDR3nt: TGTGCCAGCTCACCACAGGCCCTCCGGGACACTGAAGCTTTCTTT
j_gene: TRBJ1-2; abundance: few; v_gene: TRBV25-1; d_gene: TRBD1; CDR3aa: CASSATGTGDWANYGYTF; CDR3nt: TGTGCCAGCAGTGCAACCGGGACAGGGGATTGGGCCAACTATGGCTACACCTTC
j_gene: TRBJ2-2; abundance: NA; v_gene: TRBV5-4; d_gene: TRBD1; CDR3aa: CASSSRTGGNTGELFF; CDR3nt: TGTGCCAGCAGCTCCAGGACAGGGGGTAACACCGGGGAGCTGTTTTTT
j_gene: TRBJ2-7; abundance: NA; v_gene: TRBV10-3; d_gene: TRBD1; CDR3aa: CAISDGQGVYEQYF; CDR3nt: TGTGCCATCAGTGACGGGCAGGGGGTTTACGAGCAGTACTTC
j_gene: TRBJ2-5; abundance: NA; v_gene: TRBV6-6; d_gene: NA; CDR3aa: CASSYAERETQYF; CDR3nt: TGTGCCAGCAGTTACGCAGAAAGAGAGACCCAGTACTTC
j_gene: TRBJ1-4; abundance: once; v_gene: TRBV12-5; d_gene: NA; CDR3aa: CASGLAGEKLFF; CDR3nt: TGTGCTAGTGGTTTGGCGGGTGAAAAACTGTTTTTT
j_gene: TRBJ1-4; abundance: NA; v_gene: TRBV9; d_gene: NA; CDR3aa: CASSVVPTGGEKLFF; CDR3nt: TGTGCCAGCAGCGTAGTACCAACAGGAGGGGAAAAACTGTTTTTT
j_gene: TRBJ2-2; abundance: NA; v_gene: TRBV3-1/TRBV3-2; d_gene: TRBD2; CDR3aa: CASSQGLGLAGGNTGELFF; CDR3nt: TGTGCCAGCAGCCAGGGGCTGGGACTAGCGGGGGGCAACACCGGGGAGCTGTTTTTT
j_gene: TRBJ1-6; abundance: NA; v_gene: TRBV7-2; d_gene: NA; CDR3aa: CASSKMSSSYNSPLHF; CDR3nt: TGTGCCAGCAGTAAGATGTCGAGCTCCTATAATTCACCCCTCCACTTT
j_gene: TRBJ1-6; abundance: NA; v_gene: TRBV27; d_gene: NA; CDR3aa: CASSLLSEPRLHF; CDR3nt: TGTGCCAGCAGTTTGCTTAGTGAACCTCGTCTCCACTTT
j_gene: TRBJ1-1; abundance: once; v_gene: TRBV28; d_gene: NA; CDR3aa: CASSLITGFIRTTEAFF; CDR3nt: TGTGCCAGCAGTTTGATTACGGGTTTCATCCGAACGACTGAAGCTTTCTTT
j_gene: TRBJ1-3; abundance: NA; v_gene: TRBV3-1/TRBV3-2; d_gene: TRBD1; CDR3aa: CASSQGKGGLHSGNTIYF; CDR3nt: TGTGCCAGCAGCCAAGGAAAAGGGGGCCTACACTCTGGAAACACCATATATTTT
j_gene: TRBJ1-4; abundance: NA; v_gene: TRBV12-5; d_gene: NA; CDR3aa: CASAHPSDSLKLFF; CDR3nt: TGTGCTAGTGCTCATCCCTCGGACAGCTTAAAACTGTTTTTT
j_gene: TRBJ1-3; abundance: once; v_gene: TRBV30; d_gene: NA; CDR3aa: CAWSCYSGNTIYF; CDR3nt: TGTGCCTGGAGTTGTTACTCTGGAAACACCATATATTTT
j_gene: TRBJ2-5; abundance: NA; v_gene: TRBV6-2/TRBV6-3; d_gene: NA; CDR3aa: CASSYRLARETQYF; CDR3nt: TGTGCCAGCAGTTATCGGCTAGCCCGGGAGACCCAGTACTTC
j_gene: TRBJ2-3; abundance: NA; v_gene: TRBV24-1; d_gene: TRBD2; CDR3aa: CATSDPRGGSTDTQYF; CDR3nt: TGTGCCACCAGTGATCCCCGGGGGGGGAGCACAGATACGCAGTATTTT
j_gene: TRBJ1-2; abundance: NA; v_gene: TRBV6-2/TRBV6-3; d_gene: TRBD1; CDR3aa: CASSFIKDRARGYTF; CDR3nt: TGTGCCAGCAGTTTTATCAAGGACAGGGCTCGGGGCTACACCTTC
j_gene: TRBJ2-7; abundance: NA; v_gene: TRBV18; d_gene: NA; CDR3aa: CASSPPRGGSPYEQYF; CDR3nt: TGTGCCAGCTCACCACCTCGGGGAGGAAGCCCCTACGAGCAGTACTTC
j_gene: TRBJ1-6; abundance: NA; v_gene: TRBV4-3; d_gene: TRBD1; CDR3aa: CASSQEAGGRNSPLHF; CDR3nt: TGCGCCAGCAGCCAAGAGGCAGGGGGCCGGAATTCACCCCTCCACTTT
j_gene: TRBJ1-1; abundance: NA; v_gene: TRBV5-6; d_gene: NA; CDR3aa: CASSFAGEAFF; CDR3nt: TGTGCCAGCAGCTTTGCCGGTGAAGCTTTCTTT
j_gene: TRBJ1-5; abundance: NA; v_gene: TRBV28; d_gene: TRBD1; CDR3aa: CASSPQGHSNQPQHF; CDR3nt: TGTGCCAGCAGTCCACAGGGGCATAGCAATCAGCCCCAGCATTTT
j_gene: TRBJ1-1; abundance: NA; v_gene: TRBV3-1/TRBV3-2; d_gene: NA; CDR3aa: CASSQEGGRPGDTEAFF; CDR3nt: TGTGCCAGCAGCCAAGAAGGCGGGAGGCCCGGAGACACTGAAGCTTTCTTT
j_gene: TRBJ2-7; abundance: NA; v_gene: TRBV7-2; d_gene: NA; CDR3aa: CASSFHPTREQYF; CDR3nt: TGTGCCAGCAGCTTTCATCCTACCCGTGAGCAGTACTTC
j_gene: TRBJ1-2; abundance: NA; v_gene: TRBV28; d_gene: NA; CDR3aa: CASSLEVYGYTF; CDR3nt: TGTGCCAGCAGTTTAGAGGTCTATGGCTACACCTTC
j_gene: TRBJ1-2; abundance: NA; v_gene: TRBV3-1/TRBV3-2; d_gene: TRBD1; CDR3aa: CASSQLRTGGYGYTF; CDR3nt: TGTGCCAGCAGCCAGTTGCGGACAGGGGGCTATGGCTACACCTTC
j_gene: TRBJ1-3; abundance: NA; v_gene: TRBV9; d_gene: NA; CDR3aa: CASSRLNSGNTIYF; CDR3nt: TGTGCCAGCAGCAGACTGAACTCTGGAAACACCATATATTTT
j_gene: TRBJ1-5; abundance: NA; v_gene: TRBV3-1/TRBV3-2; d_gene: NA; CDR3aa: CASSQEGGQPQHF; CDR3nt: TGTGCCAGCAGCCAGGAGGGGGGGCAGCCCCAGCATTTT
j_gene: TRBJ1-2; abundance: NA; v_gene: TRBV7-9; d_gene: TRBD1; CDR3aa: CASSPGDSNYGYTF; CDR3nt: TGTGCCAGCAGCCCCGGGGACAGTAACTATGGCTACACCTTC
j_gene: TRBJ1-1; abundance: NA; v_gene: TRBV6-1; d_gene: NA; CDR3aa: CASSEQKAFF; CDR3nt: TGTGCCAGCAGTGAACAGAAAGCTTTCTTT